Listed below are T cell receptor beta chains from one sample, sequenced in a study of regulatory T cells in long-lasting Graves disease. TCRdb processed the multiplex PCR reads anew with MiXCR; each CDR3 protein has one entry. The sample consists of about 380,000 distinct CDR3 sequences, 15% to 18% of them appearing once. This sample comprised peripheral blood mononuclear cells (PBMCs), obtained at new diagnosis, from a patient treated with antithyroid drugs. The receptor source for this set is a female donor with Graves disease. Each CDR3 is given with its conserved first and last residue. Fields, in order: D gene, clone size, V gene, J gene, CDR3 DNA, CDR3 protein. D genes are given only for firm matches. Clone size is shown for a subset of rows, as once, few, many or a class of expanded clone.

>.|many|TRBV7-9|TRBJ2-3
TGTGCCAGCAGCTTTGGAGGGCTTAGCACAGATACGCAGTATTTT
CASSFGGLSTDTQYF
>.|.|TRBV5-1|TRBJ2-5
TGCGCCAGCAGCTCGGGTACGGGGTCTAGAGAGACCCAGTACTTC
CASSSGTGSRETQYF
>TRBD2|many|TRBV5-1|TRBJ2-3
TGCGCCAGCGGCCGGACTAGCGGGTCTGGGGGGCCAGATACGCAGTATTTT
CASGRTSGSGGPDTQYF
>TRBD2|many|TRBV7-3|TRBJ2-1
TGTGCCAGCAGCGCCAACGGGGACTATGGGAATGAGCAGTTCTTC
CASSANGDYGNEQFF
>.|many|TRBV6-1|TRBJ2-7
TGTGCCAGCAGTGAAGCGCTCGGCGGAAAAGTTGACGAGCAGTACTTC
CASSEALGGKVDEQYF
>.|.|TRBV13|TRBJ1-1
TGTGCCAGCAGCTTTTCTTTATCGATTGGGCAGGGGCGGCGGGACACTGAAGCTTTCTTT
CASSFSLSIGQGRRDTEAFF
>.|few|TRBV4-1|TRBJ2-1
TGCGCCAGCAGCCAAACAATCACAGGGAGCAATGAGCAGTTCTTC
CASSQTITGSNEQFF
>TRBD1|.|TRBV18|TRBJ2-7
TGTGCCAGCTCACCCGGGACAGGCAAAACCTACGAGCAGTACTTC
CASSPGTGKTYEQYF
>.|few|TRBV27|TRBJ1-1
TGTGCCAGCAGCCTGGCGATTTCGGCGAACACTGAAGCTTTCTTT
CASSLAISANTEAFF
>TRBD1|few|TRBV30|TRBJ2-7
TGTGCCTGGAGTGGACAGGGGGCGCGTGAGCAGTACTTC
CAWSGQGAREQYF
>TRBD1|many|TRBV5-1|TRBJ1-2
TGCGCCAGCAGCACGGACAGGGCTATTGGCTACACCTTC
CASSTDRAIGYTF
>.|many|TRBV20-1|TRBJ2-5
TGCAGTGGGCTAGGACAGAAAGAGACCCAGTACTTC
CSGLGQKETQYF
>.|few|TRBV6-2/TRBV6-3|TRBJ2-1
TGTGCCAGCAGTTACTCGACAGGATTCACCAACAATGAGCAGTTCTTC
CASSYSTGFTNNEQFF
>.|.|TRBV28|TRBJ2-2
TGTGCCAGCAGTTTCGGGAGTTACACCGGGGAGCTGTTTTTT
CASSFGSYTGELFF
>TRBD2|few|TRBV11-2|TRBJ2-2
TGTGCCAGCAGCGCCCGCCCCGGGACTAGCGGCACCGGGGAGCTGTTTTTT
CASSARPGTSGTGELFF
>.|.|TRBV7-9|TRBJ1-1
TGTGCCAGCAGCTCCGGGGGAACCCGGGACGGGGCAATGAACACTGAAGCTTTCTTT
CASSSGGTRDGAMNTEAFF
>TRBD1|many|TRBV20-1|TRBJ1-5
TGCAGTGCTAGAGATACCAGGGGGATTAGCAATCAGCCCCAGCATTTT
CSARDTRGISNQPQHF
>.|many|TRBV6-2/TRBV6-3|TRBJ1-2
TGTGCCAGCAGTTACTTAATGGCGGAGAGGGGTGGCTACACCTTC
CASSYLMAERGGYTF
>TRBD1|.|TRBV3-1|TRBJ2-7
TGTGCCAGCAGCTTAGTACAGGGGGTTAACTACGAGCAGTACTTC
CASSLVQGVNYEQYF
>.|many|TRBV7-3|TRBJ2-3
TGTGCCAGCAGCCTCACTGGTAGTCCAGATACGCAGTATTTT
CASSLTGSPDTQYF
>.|many|TRBV6-1|TRBJ1-1
TGTGCCAGCAGAGGCGACATCCCGAACACTGAAGCTTTCTTT
CASRGDIPNTEAFF
>.|many|TRBV30|TRBJ1-1
TGTGCCTGGAGTGGTTACCCGAGGGCTGAAGCTTTCTTT
CAWSGYPRAEAFF
>.|.|TRBV7-3|TRBJ2-2
TGTGTCAGCAGCTTCCGGGGATCCGGGGAGCTGTTTTTT
CVSSFRGSGELFF
>.|.|TRBV18|TRBJ1-4
TGTGCCAGCTCCCCGGCTCTGGACAGCTATGAAAAACTGTTTTTT
CASSPALDSYEKLFF
>.|many|TRBV2|TRBJ2-7
TGTGCCAGCAGTTCGCCGGGGGAGGTGTGTAACTTC
CASSSPGEVCNF
>TRBD1|.|TRBV6-1|TRBJ1-2
TGTGCCGTCCGGGACAGCTTATTTGGCTACACCTTC
CAVRDSLFGYTF
>.|many|TRBV6-5|TRBJ1-5
TGTGCCAGCAGTTTAGGCAGGGTCAGCAATCAGCCCCAGCATTTT
CASSLGRVSNQPQHF
>.|few|TRBV11-2|TRBJ1-4
TGTGCCAGCAGCTTAGTGAGGCGGTCTAATGAAAAACTGTTTTTT
CASSLVRRSNEKLFF
>.|many|TRBV29-1|TRBJ1-1
TGCAGCGTTGGGCAGGCTCAAATTAGAGGGACTGAAGCTTTCTTT
CSVGQAQIRGTEAFF
>TRBD1|.|TRBV5-1|TRBJ2-1
TGTGCCAGCAGCCCTGCCAGGACAGGCCGAAAGGGTGAGCAGTTCTTC
CASSPARTGRKGEQFF
>.|many|TRBV11-2|TRBJ1-2
TGTGCCAGCCGAACCTTCGCCGACGGTGGCTACACCTTC
CASRTFADGGYTF
>.|.|TRBV5-1|TRBJ2-3
TGCGCCAGCAGCGTTCCAGCTGATACGCAGTATTTT
CASSVPADTQYF
>TRBD1|.|TRBV29-1|TRBJ2-7
TGCAGCGTTTCCGGGACAGGGCGGACCCTCTACGAGCAGTACTTC
CSVSGTGRTLYEQYF
>.|.|TRBV6-2/TRBV6-3|TRBJ1-5
TGTGCCAGCAGTCCAAGCAGGAGTGGAGGCAATCAGCCCCAGCATTTT
CASSPSRSGGNQPQHF
>TRBD2|few|TRBV19|TRBJ2-1
TGTGCCAGTAGTATCTTCTGGGGACTAGGCTCGCTAAGCTCCTACAATGAGCAGTTCTTC
CASSIFWGLGSLSSYNEQFF
>.|few|TRBV30|TRBJ2-4
TGTGCCTGGAGTGAGGGCAGTTTCAAAAACATTCAGTACTTC
CAWSEGSFKNIQYF
>TRBD1|.|TRBV20-1|TRBJ2-6
TGCAGTGTGGGACAGTTCTCTGGGGCCAACGTCCTGACTTTC
CSVGQFSGANVLTF
>.|many|TRBV12-3/TRBV12-4|TRBJ1-4
TGTGCCAGCAGTACCCCGGGATGGTTTGAAAAACTGTTTTTT
CASSTPGWFEKLFF
>.|many|TRBV27|TRBJ2-7
TGTGCCAGCAGCCGGCCTCTCATTCTAGGGAGCTCCTACGAGCAGTACTTC
CASSRPLILGSSYEQYF
>.|many|TRBV28|TRBJ2-1
TGTGCCAGCGGGGACGAGGTCTACAATGAGCAGTTCTTC
CASGDEVYNEQFF
>.|.|TRBV20-1|TRBJ2-3
TGCAGTGCTATGGGCCCAGATACGCAGTATTTT
CSAMGPDTQYF
>TRBD1|many|TRBV4-1|TRBJ2-1
TGCGCCAGCAGCCAGACAGGGGGCGCGGGGAATGAGCAGTTCTTC
CASSQTGGAGNEQFF
>.|many|TRBV14|TRBJ2-7
TGTGCCAGCAGCCAAGACGTGGCTAGCCTGGACGAGCAGTACTTC
CASSQDVASLDEQYF
>TRBD1|many|TRBV5-1|TRBJ2-5
TGCGCCAGCAGCCCGAGCCTGACCGGGACAGGGAGTTACGAGACCCAGTACTTC
CASSPSLTGTGSYETQYF
>.|few|TRBV4-1|TRBJ2-2
TGCGCCAGCAGCTCCCGGGGTACTTCTGAGGCGGCCGGGGAGCTGTTTTTT
CASSSRGTSEAAGELFF
>TRBD1|few|TRBV27|TRBJ2-3
TGTGCCAGCAGTTTAAACATACAGGGGGATACGCAGTATTTT
CASSLNIQGDTQYF
>.|many|TRBV27|TRBJ2-5
TGTGCCAGCAGTTTATCGCGGAAACAGACCCAGTACTTC
CASSLSRKQTQYF
>TRBD1|many|TRBV20-1|TRBJ1-2
TGCAGTGCAGAAGACAGGGGCCTTAACTATGGCTACACCTTC
CSAEDRGLNYGYTF
>.|.|TRBV7-9|TRBJ2-1
TGTGCCAGCAGCTTAAGGACCAAGAGTGGTCATGAGCAGTTCTTC
CASSLRTKSGHEQFF
>TRBD1|many|TRBV24-1|TRBJ2-4
TGTGCCACCAGTGCCTCAGGGGGCCGGAACATTCAGTACTTC
CATSASGGRNIQYF